This T cell receptor (beta chain) originates from a study of blood T cell repertoires in COVID-19. Study-level background: Sample material is recorded as cDNA or gDNA derived from T cells, B-cell-depleted T cells, or PBMCs.

Produced via immunoSEQ multiplex PCR; TCRdb's table is partial and in-frame only. This sample carries 430,000 or so clones, 70% to 90% of them seen once, and the ten largest clones take 0.7% to 1%. The V and J ends lost 7 bases and 8 bases, in that order; junction bases with no gene match: 9. CDR1 and CDR2 (germline): SGHRS, YFSETQ. CDR3 length equals 13 residues. Seattle patients were enrolled during active infection and followed longitudinally. The TCR sequence derives from a man aged 18 to 29 with COVID-19, enrolled during active disease. The source material was peripheral blood. This chain joins TRBV5-1 and TRBJ2-1, with 7 bases identical to TRBD2. The CDR3 region has the DNA TGCGCCAGCGCAGGCATTCGGGGGGATGAGCAGTTCTTC. Its protein product is CASAGIRGDEQFF.